Listed below are T cell receptor beta chains from one sample, sequenced in a study of blood T cells in healthy people across ages. TCRdb redid the calling of the 5' RACE reads with MiXCR, one entry per CDR3 protein. The sample contains about 1.6 million distinct CDR3 sequences, 30% to 35% of which appear only once. Sequenced material: blood. Receptors originate from a woman aged 25 to 39 in good health. Each CDR3 is given with its conserved first and last residue. The D gene is left open where the match is weak. Clone size appears in some rows only: once, few, many, or a class for an expanded clone.

clone_size	v_call	d_call	j_call	cdr3_aa	cdr3_nt
-	TRBV30	-	TRBJ2-3	CAWTAGGSTDTQYF	TGTGCCTGGACCGCAGGGGGGAGCACAGATACGCAGTATTTT
-	TRBV10-2	TRBD1	TRBJ2-7	CASSESYGTGTYEQYF	TGCGCCAGCAGTGAGTCGTACGGGACAGGGACCTACGAGCAGTACTTC
-	TRBV2	-	TRBJ1-5	CASRGDSNNQSQHF	TGTGCCAGCAGGGGCGACAGTAACAATCAGTCCCAGCATTTT
few	TRBV5-5	-	TRBJ1-5	CASSLSAMSGNKGVQPQHF	TGTGCCAGCAGCTTATCAGCTATGTCGGGGAATAAGGGGGTTCAGCCCCAGCATTTT
-	TRBV6-6	TRBD1	TRBJ1-2	CASSHQNTGGNGYTF	TGTGCCAGCAGCCACCAGAATACAGGGGGCAATGGCTACACCTTC
few	TRBV11-1	TRBD2	TRBJ2-7	CASSHESGGVYEQYF	TGTGCCAGCAGCCACGAGAGCGGGGGTGTCTACGAGCAGTACTTC
-	TRBV6-1	TRBD1	TRBJ1-2	CASSSYGDSYYGYTF	TGTGCCAGCAGTTCCTATGGGGACAGTTACTATGGCTACACCTTC
-	TRBV7-9	-	TRBJ1-3	CASSLNRGSGNTIYF	TGTGCCAGCAGCTTAAATAGGGGTAGTGGAAACACCATATATTTT
-	TRBV27	TRBD2	TRBJ2-7	CASSSLAGRGYEQYF	TGTGCCAGCAGTTCCTTAGCGGGAAGGGGCTACGAGCAGTACTTC
-	TRBV10-3	-	TRBJ1-2	CAISEGPNYGYTF	TGTGCCATCAGTGAGGGACCTAACTATGGCTACACCTTC
few	TRBV4-2	TRBD2	TRBJ2-2	CASSLSSGTARTGELFF	TGTGCCAGCAGTCTATCGAGCGGGACCGCGAGGACCGGGGAGCTGTTTTTT
few	TRBV20-1	-	TRBJ2-1	CSAREGGPQRQFF	TGCAGTGCTAGGGAGGGCGGGCCACAACGGCAGTTCTTC
few	TRBV5-1	-	TRBJ2-3	CASSSGPLNTDTQYF	TGCGCCAGCAGCTCGGGACCACTAAACACAGATACGCAGTATTTT
many	TRBV28	-	TRBJ1-6	CASTGSSYNSPLHF	TGTGCCAGCACGGGGAGCTCCTATAATTCACCCCTCCACTTT
-	TRBV11-3	-	TRBJ2-3	CASSQAGGFTDTQYF	TGTGCCAGCAGCCAAGCGGGCGGATTTACAGATACGCAGTATTTT
-	TRBV7-9	-	TRBJ2-7	CASSSYRAYEQYF	TGTGCCAGCAGCTCCTACAGGGCATACGAGCAGTACTTC
-	TRBV4-2	-	TRBJ1-1	CASSQGREGQGTEAFF	TGTGCCAGCAGCCAAGGTCGGGAGGGGCAGGGGACTGAAGCTTTCTTT
once	TRBV6-1	TRBD1	TRBJ2-6	CASTPGTGSTGANVLTF	TGTGCCAGCACCCCCGGGACAGGGAGTACTGGGGCCAACGTCCTGACTTTC
-	TRBV20-1	-	TRBJ2-7	CSASEGDQYF	TGCAGTGCTTCCGAGGGCGATCAGTACTTC
few	TRBV20-1	-	TRBJ2-7	CSAKGGYEQYF	TGCAGTGCTAAGGGGGGCTACGAGCAGTACTTC
many	TRBV7-2	TRBD2	TRBJ2-3	CASSSPTAGGADTQYF	TGTGCCAGCAGCTCACCCACAGCGGGAGGGGCAGATACGCAGTATTTT
-	TRBV3-1	TRBD2	TRBJ2-3	CASSRPLAGEGADTQYF	TGTGCCAGCAGCCGACCCCTAGCGGGAGAAGGTGCAGATACGCAGTATTTT
few	TRBV20-1	-	TRBJ2-7	CSASGPGVGYEQYF	TGCAGTGCTAGTGGACCAGGGGTGGGGTACGAGCAGTACTTC
few	TRBV9	-	TRBJ2-7	CASSGRDYEQYF	TGTGCCAGCAGCGGGAGAGACTACGAGCAGTACTTC
few	TRBV5-1	-	TRBJ1-5	CASSPQGLDQPQHF	TGCGCCAGCAGCCCTCAAGGCTTAGATCAGCCCCAGCATTTT
-	TRBV20-1	-	TRBJ1-1	CSAEKALNTEAFF	TGCAGTGCAGAAAAGGCTTTGAACACTGAAGCTTTCTTT
-	TRBV5-1	TRBD2	TRBJ2-1	CASSYPPGLAVHWGNEQFF	TGCGCCAGCAGCTACCCTCCGGGACTAGCGGTTCATTGGGGCAATGAGCAGTTCTTC
-	TRBV20-1	TRBD2	TRBJ2-5	CSARSRLALRETQYF	TGCAGTGCCCGCAGTAGACTAGCCCTGCGGGAGACCCAGTACTTC
few	TRBV29-1	-	TRBJ1-2	CSVRKGVGYTF	TGCAGCGTTCGTAAGGGCGTTGGCTACACCTTC
-	TRBV7-9	-	TRBJ2-3	CANSWAELGTSTDTQYF	TGTGCCAACAGCTGGGCCGAGTTGGGGACTAGCACAGATACGCAGTATTTT
-	TRBV24-1	-	TRBJ2-5	CATSESGIETQYF	TGTGCCACCAGTGAGTCCGGGATAGAGACCCAGTACTTC
-	TRBV20-1	TRBD2	TRBJ2-5	CSARVPAGGPRSQYF	TGCAGTGCTAGAGTTCCAGCGGGAGGGCCGCGGTCCCAGTACTTC
-	TRBV2	-	TRBJ2-1	CASRETTANEQFF	TGTGCCAGCAGGGAGACTACGGCCAATGAGCAGTTCTTC
few	TRBV12-3/TRBV12-4	-	TRBJ2-3	CASSLGQGRETAYTDTQYF	TGTGCCAGCAGTTTAGGACAGGGGAGGGAGACCGCCTACACAGATACGCAGTATTTT
-	TRBV18	-	TRBJ2-1	CASSPGNPMSNEQFF	TGTGCCAGCTCACCAGGTAACCCTATGAGCAATGAGCAGTTCTTC
-	TRBV9	TRBD2	TRBJ2-5	CASSVRGRDQETQYF	TGTGCCAGCAGCGTACGAGGGAGGGACCAAGAGACCCAGTACTTC
-	TRBV29-1	-	TRBJ1-2	CSVEGLANYGYTF	TGCAGCGTTGAAGGTCTAGCTAACTATGGCTACACCTTC
many	TRBV5-1	TRBD1	TRBJ1-1	CASSSPSGQGRIITEAFF	TGCGCCAGCAGCTCTCCATCGGGACAGGGACGGATTATCACTGAAGCTTTCTTT
many	TRBV29-1	TRBD2	TRBJ2-1	CSVPDGTSGTNEQFF	TGCAGCGTGCCCGACGGGACTAGCGGGACAAATGAGCAGTTCTTC